The 15 T cell receptor beta chains below all came from one sample that was sequenced in a study of control samples from healthy donors and cancer patients. Only in-frame clones appear in the TCRdb table, and some are missing; sequencing was by immunoSEQ multiplex PCR. The repertoire has about 160,000 clones, under 96% of them found once; the top ten carry 0.95% to 1.1%. The source material was blood. The receptor source for this set is a woman aged 25 to 39 in good health.

The chain joins TRBV10-3 to TRBJ1-5, with 9 bases aligning to TRBD1. The CDR3 extends over 15 amino acids. Germline V lookup: CDR1 ENHRY, CDR2 SYGVKD. The trim removed 2 bases at V and 6 bases at J, leaving 5 bases unmatched. The CDR3 region is CAISEDRGWGQPQHF. The CDR3 nucleotides read TGTGCCATCAGTGAGGACAGGGGGTGGGGTCAGCCCCAGCATTTT.

In this sample, this clone turned up once. The chain combines TRBV5-5 with TRBJ1-5, with D tentatively TRBD1 (5 bases). Trimming stripped 3 bases from V and 1 base from J, with 11 bases between. CDR1 and CDR2 from the germline V gene are SGHKS and YYEKEE (reference sequence). CDR3 length: 15 residues. CDR3 in DNA: TGTGCCAGCAGCTCCATCCAGGGAAGCAATCAGCCCCAGCATTTT. Protein product: CASSSIQGSNQPQHF.

This rearrangement joins TRBV5-1 to TRBJ2-3; 9 bases fit TRBD1. This CDR3 contains 15 residues. The germline gives CDR1 SGHRS, CDR2 YFSETQ. V lost 0 bases and J lost 3; bases outside the gene matches: 2. The CDR3 loop reads CASSLVGQGTDTQYF. Written as DNA, the CDR3 is TGCGCCAGCAGCTTGGTGGGACAGGGTACAGATACGCAGTATTTT.

With regard to this clone: This same CDR3 is encoded by further DNA sequences in the sample. The CDR3 DNA sequence: TGTGCCAGCAGTGAAGGTGGGAATCAGCCCCAGCATTTT. This codes for CASSEGGNQPQHF. The chain combines TRBV6-1 with TRBJ1-5; D is uncertain. CDR1 MNHNS and CDR2 SASEGT come from the germline V gene. The V and J ends lost 1 base and 4 bases respectively, with 5 bases between them. The CDR3 loop spans 13 amino acids.

The chain has TRBV7-9 and TRBJ1-4, with D maybe TRBD1 (5 bases). Germline CDR1 reads SEHNR; CDR2 reads FQNEAQ (reference sequence). CDR3 length equals 14 residues. Trimming removed 5 bases at V and 5 bases at J, with 12 bases between. CDR3 region: CASSRGVRNEKLFF. The CDR3 DNA is TGTGCCAGCAGCAGAGGGGTGAGGAATGAAAAACTGTTTTTT.

The gene calls are TRBV28 and TRBJ2-1; the match to TRBD2 covers 9 bases. V lost 3 bases and J lost 10; bases outside the gene matches: 10. The CDR3 runs 15 residues. Germline CDR1 MDHEN, CDR2 SYDVKM. The CDR3 DNA reads TGTGCCAGCAGTTTCGGGCGGGGGGGCCAAAGGGAGCAGTTCTTC. Residues: CASSFGRGGQREQFF.

The V and J genes are TRBV10-3 and TRBJ1-3; no reliable D call. The CDR3 runs to 14 residues. Trimming pared 0 bases from V and 4 bases from J, leaving 7 bases between. Germline V CDR1 and CDR2: ENHRY, SYGVKD. The CDR3 DNA is TGTGCCATCAGTGAGTCCGCGGAGGGAAACACCATATATTTT. Protein sequence: CAISESAEGNTIYF.

V and J are TRBV20-1 and TRBJ1-1; no firm D call. The V and J ends lost 7 bases and 1 base respectively, with 4 bases between them. CDR3 length equals 10 residues. Germline values: CDR1 DFQATT, CDR2 SNEGSKA (reference sequence). This chain's CDR3 is CSVENTEAFF. The CDR3 bases are TGCAGTGTGGAGAACACTGAAGCTTTCTTT.

The V gene is TRBV19, the J gene TRBJ2-7, with 10 bases identical to TRBD2. Germline V CDR1 and CDR2: LNHDA, SQIVND (reference sequence). The CDR3 extends over 15 amino acids. V dropped 5 bases and J dropped 5; count of bases not matched to a gene: 9. The CDR3 coding sequence is TGTGCCAGTAGTCCCGGGCTAGCGGGGGCCGACGAGCAGTACTTC. Amino acid sequence: CASSPGLAGADEQYF.

The V gene is TRBV5-1, the J gene TRBJ2-3, with 9 bases identical to TRBD1. Germline values: CDR1 SGHRS, CDR2 YFSETQ. The junction had 6 bases not matched to a gene; V was cut back by 4 bases and J by 6 bases. The CDR3 runs 14 residues. CDR3 region: CASSLTGGSDTQYF. The CDR3 nucleotides read TGCGCCAGCAGCCTCACAGGGGGCTCGGATACGCAGTATTTT.

The chain combines TRBV5-1 with TRBJ2-7; possibly TRBD2 for D (6 bases). The CDR3 has 15 amino acids. Germline V gene sequence: CDR1 SGHRS, CDR2 YFSETQ. Trimming removed 7 bases from V and 0 bases from J, with 17 bases in between. In DNA, the CDR3 is TGCGCCAGCTGCTGGGGGGTACCCCCCTCCTACGAGCAGTACTTC. This encodes CASCWGVPPSYEQYF.

The chain combines TRBV28 with TRBJ1-5; TRBD1 matches 8 bases. There are 15 residues in the CDR3. Unmatched junction bases numbered 8, after V lost 3 bases and J lost 7 bases. Germline V lookup: CDR1 MDHEN, CDR2 SYDVKM. CDR3 in amino acids: CASSFYTGGRQPQHF. In DNA, the CDR3 is TGTGCCAGCAGTTTTTATACAGGGGGTAGGCAGCCCCAGCATTTT.

The CDR3 DNA sequence: TGCGCCAGCACCGCCAGGAGCTCCTACGAGCAGTACTTC. This codes for CASTARSSYEQYF. The chain couples TRBV10-1 to TRBJ2-7; no clear D. The CDR3 is 13 residues long. V lost 7 bases and J lost 0, with 10 bases in between. Germline assignment: CDR1 WNHNN and CDR2 SYGVQD (reference sequence).

The V and J genes are TRBV4-1 and TRBJ2-5, with D perhaps TRBD1 (6 bases). The V end was cut by 2 bases, the J end by 4 bases, with 8 bases between. From germline, CDR1 is MGHRA and CDR2 YSYEKL. CDR3 length equals 13 residues. The CDR3 is CASSQWTAETQYF. The CDR3, as DNA: TGCGCCAGCAGCCAATGGACAGCAGAGACCCAGTACTTC.

The chain joins TRBV2 to TRBJ1-1; D call uncertain. Germline values: CDR1 SNHLY, CDR2 FYNNEI. V dropped 2 bases and J dropped 1 base, with 5 bases sitting between them. The CDR3 has 13 residues. The CDR3 spells CASSESGNTEAFF. The CDR3 DNA is TGTGCCAGCAGTGAATCGGGGAACACTGAAGCTTTCTTT.